The 18 T cell receptor beta chains below were found in one sample sequenced in a study of shared clonotypes between healthy human individuals. The data were produced by immunoSEQ multiplex PCR, yet TCRdb's version contains in-frame clones alone and is incomplete. The top ten clones hold 0.4% to 0.55% of a sample with around 1.5 million clones, approximately 98% of them seen once. Sequencing was performed on naive CD4+ T cells sorted from blood. The subset: CD45RA+ positively selected. These receptors all stem from a man aged 25 to 40 in good health.

This chain uses TRBV28 with TRBJ2-7; 12 nucleotides align to TRBD1. CDR3 length: 16 residues. The V segment lost 7 bases and the J segment 7 bases; nucleotides outside the gene matches: 14. CDR1 is MDHEN, CDR2 SYDVKM, per germline. The CDR3 here is CASTLSGDRGLDEQYF. The CDR3 DNA is TGTGCCAGCACTCTTTCCGGGGACAGGGGGCTTGATGAGCAGTACTTC.

The chain is built from TRBV4-3 and TRBJ2-7; TRBD2 aligns across 11 bases. CDR3 length: 17 amino acids. Germline assignment: CDR1 LGHNA and CDR2 YSLEER. J was trimmed by 3 bases and V by 3 bases; bases with no gene match: 10. CDR3 residues: CASSQEISGRALYEQYF. CDR3 nucleotide sequence: TGCGCCAGCAGCCAGGAAATTAGCGGGAGGGCCCTCTACGAGCAGTACTTC.

Note on this clone: The same CDR3 also results from other DNA sequences found in this sample. V and J are TRBV5-1 and TRBJ2-3; 9 bases line up with TRBD2. The V gene's germline CDR1 is SGHRS and CDR2 YFSETQ. The junction had 4 bases not matched to a gene; V was cut back by 4 bases and J by 1 base. The length of the CDR3 is 15 residues. DNA of the CDR3: TGCGCCAGCAGCGTGTTAGCGGGAGGCACAGATACGCAGTATTTT. Its translation is CASSVLAGGTDTQYF.

V usage is TRBV18 and J usage is TRBJ2-7; either TRBD1 or TRBD2 may supply D (5 bases each). The V gene's germline CDR1 is KGHSH and CDR2 LQKENI. Trimming removed 3 bases at V and 1 base at J, with 22 bases between. This CDR3 is 18 amino acids long. The CDR3: CASSPMFTFRDQSYEQYF. CDR3 DNA: TGTGCCAGCTCACCCATGTTCACTTTCCGGGACCAATCCTACGAGCAGTACTTC.

A note on this clone: This CDR3 is also generated by other DNA sequences in the sample. J is TRBJ2-4 and V is TRBV29-1; no definite D call. V was trimmed by 4 bases and J by 0 bases, leaving 7 bases between them. Germline-derived CDR1 and CDR2 are SQVTM and ANQGSEA. The CDR3 has 13 amino acids. In DNA form, the CDR3 reads TGCAGCGTTGCTGGGTTAGCCAAAAACATTCAGTACTTC. Its translation: CSVAGLAKNIQYF.

This clone was seen a single time. This chain connects TRBV5-4 to TRBJ2-7; no clear D. In germline, CDR1 is SGHNT, CDR2 YYREEE (reference sequence). Trimming took off 0 bases at V and 7 bases at J, with 14 bases between the two ends. This CDR3 has 14 residues. Written as DNA, the CDR3 is TGTGCCAGCAGCTTGGCGGCCGAGAATGGGGAGCAGTACTTC. This gives the protein CASSLAAENGEQYF.

The V and J genes are TRBV19 and TRBJ1-2; TRBD1 aligns across 7 bases. CDR3 size: 14 residues. Germline CDR1 LNHDA, CDR2 SQIVND (reference sequence). The junction had 9 bases not matched to a gene; V was cut back by 7 bases and J by 4 bases. Written as DNA, the CDR3 is TGTGCCAGTAACCTACAGGGGTTGACCTATGGCTACACCTTC. It encodes CASNLQGLTYGYTF.

The gene calls are TRBV5-1 and TRBJ2-3, with 9 bases fitting TRBD1. This CDR3 contains 16 residues. With V trimmed by 0 bases and J by 6 bases, 8 bases remained unmatched. CDR1 and CDR2 from the germline V gene are SGHRS and YFSETQ. CDR3 coding DNA: TGCGCCAGCAGCTTGGCCGGGACAGGGATCGCCGATACGCAGTATTTT. As protein: CASSLAGTGIADTQYF.

The chain has TRBV29-1 and TRBJ2-2; D may correspond to TRBD1 or TRBD2 (6 bases each). The germline V gene has CDR1 SQVTM and CDR2 ANQGSEA. The V gene lost 7 bases and the J gene lost 0 bases, with 18 bases spanning the gap. CDR3 size: 16 residues. The CDR3 coding sequence is TGCAGCGCCGGAGACAGGAGGGTTTCGAACACCGGGGAGCTGTTTTTT. Translation: CSAGDRRVSNTGELFF.

The rearrangement joins TRBV27 to TRBJ2-1; TRBD2 aligns across 12 bases. This CDR3 spans 18 amino acids. CDR1 and CDR2 (germline): MNHEY, SMNVEV (reference sequence). V gave up 2 bases and J gave up 7 bases; unmatched junction bases: 12. The CDR3 coding sequence is TGTGCCAGCAGTTTAAGGCTAGCGACTAGCGGGAGATGGAATGAGCAGTTCTTC. Its translation is CASSLRLATSGRWNEQFF.

This chain joins TRBV11-2 and TRBJ2-1, with a tentative D call TRBD2 (6 bases). V was pared by 4 bases and J by 0 bases, with 13 bases between. This CDR3 spans 16 amino acids. Germline CDR1 is SGHAT and CDR2 is FQNNGV. The CDR3 bases are TGTGCCAGCAGCTCAACATCCGGGGGCTCCTACAATGAGCAGTTCTTC. It codes for CASSSTSGGSYNEQFF.

The sample holds one count of this clone. The CDR3 loop reads CASRLAGIVNEQFF. CDR3 in DNA: TGCGCCAGCAGACTAGCGGGAATCGTCAATGAGCAGTTCTTC. The chain has TRBV10-2 and TRBJ2-1, with TRBD2 matching over 10 bases. Germline CDR1 is WSHSY and CDR2 is SAAADI. Unmatched junction bases numbered 5, after V lost 6 bases and J lost 6 bases. This CDR3 is built from 14 residues.

A single count supports this clone. The chain links TRBV5-4 to TRBJ2-3; D not certain. Germline CDR1 SGHNT, CDR2 YYREEE (reference sequence). The CDR3 has 11 residues. The CDR3 loop reads CVLPGADTQYF. Written as DNA, the CDR3 is TGTGTCCTCCCCGGTGCAGATACGCAGTATTTT.

The rearrangement uses TRBV7-2 and TRBJ2-7; perhaps TRBD1 as D (6 bases). Trimming cost V 2 bases and J 4 bases, with 12 bases left between them. Looked up from germline, CDR1 is SGHTA and CDR2 is FQGNSA. The CDR3 runs 14 residues. CDR3 sequence reads: CASSLIQGWYEQYF. The CDR3 DNA follows: TGTGCCAGCAGCTTAATACAGGGATGGTACGAGCAGTACTTC.

The chain carries TRBV5-1 and TRBJ2-1; 12 bases are shared with TRBD2. Germline V gives CDR1 SGHRS, CDR2 YFSETQ. The ends lost 4 bases at V and 5 bases at J; junction bases unmatched: 4. The length of the CDR3 is 15 residues. The CDR3 loop reads CASSIGLAGNNEQFF. CDR3 nucleotides: TGCGCCAGCAGCATCGGACTAGCGGGAAACAATGAGCAGTTCTTC.

The chain couples TRBV18 to TRBJ1-1; TRBD1 agrees at 8 bases. The CDR3 loop spans 18 amino acids. Germline lookup yields CDR1 KGHSH and CDR2 LQKENI. After removal of 4 bases from V and 0 bases from J, the junction contained 13 bases not matched to a gene. The CDR3 DNA reads TGTGCCAGCTCACTGACAGGGGCGCGAGGAGGCATGAACACTGAAGCTTTCTTT. As protein: CASSLTGARGGMNTEAFF.

V is TRBV6-1 and J is TRBJ2-7, with no clear D. CDR1 is MNHNS, CDR2 SASEGT, per germline. The CDR3 is 15 amino acids. Trimming took 0 bases from V and 1 from J, leaving 10 bases between them. The CDR3 protein is CASSEARFSSYEQYF. CDR3 in DNA: TGTGCCAGCAGTGAAGCCAGGTTTTCGTCCTACGAGCAGTACTTC.

The V gene is TRBV7-9, the J gene TRBJ2-7; D unresolved. The CDR3 is 12 residues long. Germline CDR1 SEHNR, CDR2 FQNEAQ (reference sequence). V lost 2 bases and J lost 6, with 8 bases in between. The CDR3 spells CASSLPGGEQYF. The CDR3 bases are TGTGCCAGCAGCTTACCGGGCGGCGAGCAGTACTTC.